This T cell receptor beta chain emerged from a study of Ad26.COV2.S vaccination and SARS-CoV-2 variants. Study-level findings and limits: It was found that vaccine and placebo recipients had similar non-spike TCR breadth.

V lost 11 bases, J lost 4 bases, and 7 bases stayed unmatched. There are 13 residues in the CDR3. Regarding this clone: The antigen is unknown.

The treatment is: roughly 19 received Ad26.COV2.S at low or high dose, single or two shots; five or six received placebo; per-sample allocation not given. Collection of the samples took place on day 63 after the first injection of vaccine or placebo. The data were produced by immunoSEQ multiplex PCR, yet TCRdb's version contains in-frame clones alone and is incomplete. The sample lists about 420,000 clones; roughly 90% were seen once. This specimen was peripheral blood, taken in a trial of Ad26.COV2.S vaccine versus placebo. This clonotype originated in a person between 18 and 65 years old who received the Ad26.COV2.S COVID-19 vaccine or a placebo. The chain has TRBV12-3 or TRBV12-4 and TRBJ2-2, with 7 bases fitting TRBD1. The CDR3 sequence: CAHGAGGTGELFF. CDR3 nucleotide sequence: TGTGCCCACGGGGCAGGGGGCACCGGGGAGCTGTTTTTT.